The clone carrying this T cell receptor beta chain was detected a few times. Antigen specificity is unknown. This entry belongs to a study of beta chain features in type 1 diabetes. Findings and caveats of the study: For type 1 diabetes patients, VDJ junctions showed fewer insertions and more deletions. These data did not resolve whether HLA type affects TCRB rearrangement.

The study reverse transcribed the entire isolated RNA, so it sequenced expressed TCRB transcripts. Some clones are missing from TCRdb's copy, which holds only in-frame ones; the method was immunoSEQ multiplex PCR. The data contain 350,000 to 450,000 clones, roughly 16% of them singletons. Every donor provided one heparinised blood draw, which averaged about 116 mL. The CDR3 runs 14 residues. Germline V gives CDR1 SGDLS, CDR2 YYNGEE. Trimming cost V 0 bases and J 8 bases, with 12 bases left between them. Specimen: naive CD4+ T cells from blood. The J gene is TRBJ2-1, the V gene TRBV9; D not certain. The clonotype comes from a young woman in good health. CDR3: CASSVATLSDEQFF. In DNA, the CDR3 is TGTGCCAGCAGCGTAGCCACTCTGAGTGATGAGCAGTTCTTC.